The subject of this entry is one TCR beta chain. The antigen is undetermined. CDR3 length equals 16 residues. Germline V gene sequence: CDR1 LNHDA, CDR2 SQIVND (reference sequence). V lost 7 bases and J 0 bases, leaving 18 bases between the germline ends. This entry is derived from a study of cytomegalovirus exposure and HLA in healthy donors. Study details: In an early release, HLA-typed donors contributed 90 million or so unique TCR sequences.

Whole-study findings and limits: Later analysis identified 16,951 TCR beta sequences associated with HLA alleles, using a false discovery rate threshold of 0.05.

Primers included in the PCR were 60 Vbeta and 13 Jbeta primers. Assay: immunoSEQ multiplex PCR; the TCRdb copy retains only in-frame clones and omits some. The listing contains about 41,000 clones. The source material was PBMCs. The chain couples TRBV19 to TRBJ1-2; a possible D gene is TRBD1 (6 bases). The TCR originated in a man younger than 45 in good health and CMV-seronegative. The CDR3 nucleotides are TGTGCCAGTACCTCGATAGGGGGATCCCCTAACTATGGCTACACCTTC. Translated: CASTSIGGSPNYGYTF.